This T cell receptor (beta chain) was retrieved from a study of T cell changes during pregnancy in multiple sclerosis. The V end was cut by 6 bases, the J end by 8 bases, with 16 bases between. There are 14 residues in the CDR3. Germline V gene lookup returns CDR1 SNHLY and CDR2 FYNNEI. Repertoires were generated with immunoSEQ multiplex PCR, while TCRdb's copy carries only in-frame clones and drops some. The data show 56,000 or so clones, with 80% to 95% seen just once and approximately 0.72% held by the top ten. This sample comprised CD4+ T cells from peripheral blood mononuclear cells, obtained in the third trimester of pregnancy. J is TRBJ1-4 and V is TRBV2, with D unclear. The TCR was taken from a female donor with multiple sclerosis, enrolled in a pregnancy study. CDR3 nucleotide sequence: TGTGCCAGCAGGAGGACCTTCCGCGGGGAAAAACTGTTTTTT. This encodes CASRRTFRGEKLFF. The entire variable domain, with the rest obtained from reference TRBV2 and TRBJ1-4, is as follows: EPEVTQTPSHQVTQMGQEVILRCVPISNHLYFYWYRQILGQKVEFLVSFYNNEISEKSEIFDDQFSVERPDGSNFTLKIRSTKLEDSAMYFCASRRTFRGEKLFFGSGTQLSVL.